The next 2 T cell receptor beta chains were all read from a single sample in a study of T-cell reconstitution after alpha-beta-depleted transplantation in children. Preparation of the TCRbeta library used unique molecular identifiers. A single record per CDR3 protein comes from TCRdb applying MiXCR to the PCR reads. The repertoire includes roughly 240,000 distinct CDR3 sequences, roughly 8.2% of them detected once, and 6.3% sits in the top ten. The sequencing here drew on PBMCs, mostly from graft donor cells, taken 180 days after TCRalphabeta/CD19-depleted stem cell transplant. The receptors stem from a male patient between 5 and 17 years old who had a stem cell transplant for acute lymphoblastic leukemia, so the T cells may come from the graft donor.

This clonotype was counted many times. The chain uses TRBV6-5 and TRBJ1-1, with a tentative D call TRBD1 (5 bases). The germline V gene encodes CDR1 MNHEY and CDR2 SVGAGI. This CDR3 region has 19 residues. Trimming shortened V by 2 bases and J by 3 bases, and 25 bases separated the two germline ends. CDR3 DNA sequence: TGTGCCAGCAGTTACAGTCGGGGTCAGCTGGGGCTTCCGGACACTGAAGCTTTCTTT. It yields the protein CASSYSRGQLGLPDTEAFF.

This clonotype was counted at least ten times. The chain has TRBV6-5 and TRBJ2-7; D is possibly TRBD2 (5 bases). CDR1 and CDR2 (germline): MNHEY, SVGAGI. The CDR3 consists of 15 residues. V was pared by 0 bases and J by 0 bases, with 9 bases between. The CDR3 sequence is CASSYSRGFSYEQYF. CDR3 in DNA: TGTGCCAGCAGTTACTCGCGAGGGTTCTCCTACGAGCAGTACTTC.